The T cell receptor beta chain under discussion was sequenced for a study of blood T cells in healthy people across ages. Germline V gene lookup returns CDR1 DFQATT and CDR2 SNEGSKA (reference sequence). J was trimmed by 4 bases and V by 4 bases; bases with no gene match: 16. This CDR3 has 19 residues. Alongside a J-beta primer mix, a sample-barcoded 5' primer served in a second PCR lasting roughly 7 to 11 cycles. TCRdb itself ran the 5' RACE reads through MiXCR, one entry per CDR3 protein. The repertoire includes roughly 1.5 million distinct CDR3 sequences, around 40% of them detected once, and approximately 4% sits in the top ten. Findings of the study overall: The study could not conclusively compare naive and antigen-experienced cells, given its unsorted PBMCs.

A remark on this clonotype: Its antigen is undetermined.

Collection of 7.5 to 10 milliliters of peripheral blood was performed for each donor. At least 5 micrograms of total RNA were extracted per sample. This rearrangement joins TRBV20-1 to TRBJ2-3; 14 bases are a match to TRBD2. The receptor's source is a young woman in good health. The material sequenced was blood. The DNA for the CDR3 is TGCAGTGCTACCGAGACTAGCGGGGGGGACCTACTGGTTTCAGATACGCAGTATTTT. Its translation is CSATETSGGDLLVSDTQYF.